This entry lists 15 T cell receptor beta chains sequenced from one sample in a study of CD8+ T cells in alopecia areata. TCR sequencing used cDNA made by reverse transcription of extracted RNA. Data came from immunoSEQ multiplex PCR; TCRdb stores just in-frame clones and leaves some out. The table has about 160,000 clones, 50% to 65% seen once. Treatment: oral pan-JAK inhibitor, 5-10 mg twice daily. The starting material was CD4+ T cells sorted from blood, obtained at week 24, from a patient treated with tofacitinib. The receptor set was obtained from a human donor with alopecia areata.

There are a few counts of this clone. This chain uses TRBV29-1 with TRBJ1-4, with unresolved D. The CDR3 is 13 amino acids. Germline V gene lookup returns CDR1 SQVTM and CDR2 ANQGSEA. The V and J ends lost 4 bases and 3 bases respectively, with 9 bases between them. CDR3 DNA sequence: TGCAGCGTTGTTCCCGTGGCTAATGAAAAACTGTTTTTT. Translation: CSVVPVANEKLFF.

The J gene is TRBJ2-7, the V gene TRBV29-1, with TRBD1 matching over 8 bases. The end of the DNA aligns better with TRBJ2-5, so the J call may be wrong. Per germline, CDR1 SQVTM and CDR2 ANQGSEA. This CDR3 is 13 amino acids long. The CDR3 nucleotides are TGCAGCGCTGGGGGAAGGGACAGGGAGACCCAGTACTTC. Protein product: CSAGGRDRETQYF.

The chain has TRBV29-1 and TRBJ1-1; the D gene is possibly TRBD1 (6 bases). The CDR3 spans 15 residues. Germline lookup yields CDR1 SQVTM and CDR2 ANQGSEA. Deletions cut 5 bases from V and 1 base from J, with 17 bases between. Here the CDR3 reads CSVCDQGRRNTEAFF. The CDR3 DNA reads as TGCAGCGTTTGCGATCAGGGGAGGCGGAACACTGAAGCTTTCTTT.

This rearrangement joins TRBV30 to TRBJ2-3; perhaps TRBD1 as D (5 bases). Germline values: CDR1 GTSNPN, CDR2 SVGIG (reference sequence). The length of the CDR3 is 15 residues. Trimming pared 0 bases from V and 3 bases from J, leaving 13 bases between. The CDR3 region is CAWSVGAGATDTQYF. As DNA, the CDR3 is TGTGCCTGGAGTGTAGGGGCAGGCGCTACAGATACGCAGTATTTT.

This chain connects TRBV6-1 to TRBJ2-3; a weak D match, TRBD2 (7 bases). CDR1 and CDR2 (germline): MNHNS, SASEGT. This CDR3 has 14 amino acids. V lost 4 bases to trimming and J lost 3 bases, with 11 bases between them. The CDR3 is CASSVRGRTDTQYF. The DNA of the CDR3 is TGTGCCAGCAGTGTGCGGGGGCGAACAGATACGCAGTATTTT.

This chain connects TRBV4-1 to TRBJ2-1, with TRBD1 matching 7 bases. CDR1 is MGHRA, CDR2 YSYEKL, per germline. This CDR3 comprises 16 residues. Trimming at V came to 5 bases and at J to 0 bases, leaving 7 bases not matched to a gene. DNA for the CDR3: TGCGCCAGCAGCTCCCGGGACAGCAGCTCCTACAATGAGCAGTTCTTC. As protein: CASSSRDSSSYNEQFF.

The CDR3 DNA is TGCAGCGTCGTTCGGGGGGTAGATGGCTACACCTTC. Its translation is CSVVRGVDGYTF. The genes are TRBV29-1 and TRBJ1-2; D perhaps matches TRBD1 (5 bases). V was pared by 6 bases and J by 6 bases, with 14 bases between. The CDR3 loop spans 12 amino acids. From germline, CDR1 is SQVTM and CDR2 ANQGSEA.

The rearrangement joins TRBV29-1 to TRBJ1-1; D uncertain. Between the trimmed V and J ends, which lost 3 bases and 8 bases, there was a span of 10 bases. Per germline, CDR1 SQVTM and CDR2 ANQGSEA. This CDR3 has 11 amino acids. The CDR3 loop reads CSVERAREAFF. The DNA of the CDR3 is TGCAGCGTTGAGAGGGCCAGGGAAGCTTTCTTT.

The gene calls are TRBV7-2 and TRBJ1-5; TRBD1 might be the D (6 bases). The CDR3 is 14 amino acids. Per the germline V gene, CDR1 is SGHTA and CDR2 is FQGNSA. Trimming left V 5 bases short and J 11 bases short, with 19 bases between. CDR3 region: CASSPWAEGGTQHF. The CDR3 coding sequence is TGTGCCAGCAGCCCCTGGGCGGAGGGGGGGACCCAGCATTTT.

V usage is TRBV15 and J usage is TRBJ1-5; D gene ambiguous. The germline V and J ends were trimmed by 4 bases and 4 bases, with 11 bases remaining between them. This CDR3 contains 14 residues. Germline CDR1 LNHNV, CDR2 YYDKDF (reference sequence). The CDR3 loop is CATSKDQKNQPQHF. The DNA of the CDR3 is TGTGCCACCAGCAAAGACCAGAAAAATCAGCCCCAGCATTTT. The full variable domain, its missing parts supplied by reference TRBV15 and TRBJ1-5, is DAMVIQNPRYQVTQFGKPVTLSCSQTLNHNVMYWYQQKSSQAPKLLFHYYDKDFNNEADTPDNFQSRRPNTSFCFLDIRSPGLGDTAMYLCATSKDQKNQPQHFGDGTRLSIL.

This clone was found a few times. The chain joins TRBV4-2 to TRBJ1-2; a weak D match, TRBD1 (5 bases). V was shortened by 6 bases and J by 3 bases, with 14 bases between the two germline ends. The CDR3 consists of 14 residues. Germline CDR1 reads LGHNA; CDR2 reads YNFKEQ. Written as DNA, the CDR3 is TGTGCCAGCAGTTCCGGACGGGGCGACTATGGCTACACCTTC. Protein: CASSSGRGDYGYTF.

The V and J genes are TRBV29-1 and TRBJ2-5; TRBD1 agrees at 7 bases. The ends lost 7 bases at V and 3 bases at J; junction bases unmatched: 2. CDR3 length: 11 amino acids. CDR1 SQVTM and CDR2 ANQGSEA come from the germline V gene. The CDR3 region is CSADREETQYF. In DNA, the CDR3 is TGCAGCGCCGACAGGGAAGAGACCCAGTACTTC.

CDR3 loop: CASREVGGARDTQYF. The CDR3 nucleotides are TGCGCCAGCAGAGAAGTCGGGGGGGCAAGAGATACGCAGTATTTT. This chain connects TRBV4-1 to TRBJ2-3, with 8 nucleotides matching TRBD2. After removal of 6 bases from V and 5 bases from J, the junction contained 10 bases not matched to a gene. CDR1 is MGHRA and CDR2 is YSYEKL in the germline V gene. There are 15 residues in the CDR3.

The chain links TRBV14 to TRBJ1-2; the D gene is possibly TRBD1 (5 bases). With 1 base removed from V and 4 bases from J, the gap between germline ends came to 16 bases. CDR3 length equals 16 residues. From germline, CDR1 is SGHDN and CDR2 FVKESK. CDR3 loop: CASSQAGAQGGYGYTF. The CDR3 region has the DNA TGTGCCAGCAGCCAAGCTGGCGCGCAGGGAGGCTATGGCTACACCTTC. The full variable domain, rest sourced from reference TRBV14 and TRBJ1-2, is EAGVTQFPSHSVIEKGQTVTLRCDPISGHDNLYWYRRVMGKEIKFLLHFVKESKQDESGMPNNRFLAERTGGTYSTLKVQPAELEDSGVYFCASSQAGAQGGYGYTFGSGTRLTVV.

This chain connects TRBV9 to TRBJ2-7; D gene unclear. This CDR3 is 13 amino acids long. Per germline, CDR1 SGDLS and CDR2 YYNGEE. V lost 0 bases, J lost 6 bases, and 10 bases lay in between. As DNA, the CDR3 is TGTGCCAGCAGCGTAGTAGACGAAGGCGAGCAGTACTTC. Translation: CASSVVDEGEQYF.